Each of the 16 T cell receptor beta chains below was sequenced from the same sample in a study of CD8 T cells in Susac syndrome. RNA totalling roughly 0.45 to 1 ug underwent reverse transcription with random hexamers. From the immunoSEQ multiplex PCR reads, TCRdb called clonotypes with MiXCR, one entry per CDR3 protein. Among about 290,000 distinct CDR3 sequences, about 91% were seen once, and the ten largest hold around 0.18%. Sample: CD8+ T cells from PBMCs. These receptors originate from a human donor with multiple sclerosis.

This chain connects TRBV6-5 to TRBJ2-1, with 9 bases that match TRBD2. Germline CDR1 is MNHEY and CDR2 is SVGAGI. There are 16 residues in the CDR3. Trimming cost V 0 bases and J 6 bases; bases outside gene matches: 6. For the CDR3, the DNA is TGTGCCAGCAGTTACTCGTCTAGCGGGACGGGCAATGAGCAGTTCTTC. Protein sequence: CASSYSSSGTGNEQFF.

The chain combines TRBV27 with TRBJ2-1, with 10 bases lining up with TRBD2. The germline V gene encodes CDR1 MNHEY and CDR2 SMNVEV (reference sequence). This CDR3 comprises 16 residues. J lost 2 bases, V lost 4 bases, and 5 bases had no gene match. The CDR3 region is CASSWFSGRAYNEQFF. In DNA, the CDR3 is TGTGCCAGCAGTTGGTTCAGCGGGAGGGCCTACAATGAGCAGTTCTTC.

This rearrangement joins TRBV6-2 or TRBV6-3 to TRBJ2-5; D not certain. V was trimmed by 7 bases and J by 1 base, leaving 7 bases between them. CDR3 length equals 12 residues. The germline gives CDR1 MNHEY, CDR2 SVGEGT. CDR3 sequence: CASTQSQETQYF. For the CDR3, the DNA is TGTGCCAGCACACAGAGCCAAGAGACCCAGTACTTC.

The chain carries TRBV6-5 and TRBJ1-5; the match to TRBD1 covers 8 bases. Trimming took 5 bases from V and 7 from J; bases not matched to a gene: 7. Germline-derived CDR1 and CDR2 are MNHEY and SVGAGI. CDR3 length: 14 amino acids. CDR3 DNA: TGTGCCAGCAGTCCCGGGACAGGTAGGCAGCCCCAGCATTTT. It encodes CASSPGTGRQPQHF.

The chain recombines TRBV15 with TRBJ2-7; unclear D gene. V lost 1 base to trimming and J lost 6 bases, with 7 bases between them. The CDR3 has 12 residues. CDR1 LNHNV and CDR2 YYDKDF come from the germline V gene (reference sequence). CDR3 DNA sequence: TGTGCCACCAGCAGAGGGGAAGGCGAGCAGTACTTC. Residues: CATSRGEGEQYF.

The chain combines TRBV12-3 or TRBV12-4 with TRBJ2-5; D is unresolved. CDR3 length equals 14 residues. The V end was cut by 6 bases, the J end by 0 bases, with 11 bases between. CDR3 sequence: CASSLSEYQETQYF. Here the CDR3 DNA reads TGTGCCAGCAGCCTGAGCGAGTACCAAGAGACCCAGTACTTC.

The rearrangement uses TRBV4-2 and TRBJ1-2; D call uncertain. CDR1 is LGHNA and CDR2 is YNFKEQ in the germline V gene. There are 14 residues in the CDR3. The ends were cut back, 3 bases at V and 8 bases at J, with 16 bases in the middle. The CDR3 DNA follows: TGTGCCAGCAGCCACCTCCCCCGGTCGGACGGCTACACCTTC. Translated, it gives CASSHLPRSDGYTF.

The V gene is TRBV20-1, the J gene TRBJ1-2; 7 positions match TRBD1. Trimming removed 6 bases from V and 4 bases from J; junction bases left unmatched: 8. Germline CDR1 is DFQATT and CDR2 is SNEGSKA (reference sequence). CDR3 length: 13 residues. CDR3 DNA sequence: TGCAGTGCCGAGACAGGGTCGGTCTATGGCTACACCTTC. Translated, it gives CSAETGSVYGYTF.

The DNA for the CDR3 is TGCGCCAGCAGCCAAGTTAGGGACGGCTACGAGCAGTACTTC. It specifies CASSQVRDGYEQYF. The genes are TRBV4-1 and TRBJ2-7, with D perhaps given as TRBD1 or TRBD2 (5 bases each). V was pared by 1 base and J by 3 bases, with 10 bases between. The length of the CDR3 is 14 residues. Looked up from germline, CDR1 is MGHRA and CDR2 is YSYEKL.

CDR3 DNA: TGTGCCAGCAGCGTGGGTGGCGGGTCGAGGCAGTTCTTC. Residues: CASSVGGGSRQFF. The chain has TRBV9 and TRBJ2-1; TRBD2 might be the D (5 bases). The CDR3 loop spans 13 amino acids. Trimming removed 2 bases from V and 12 bases from J, with 15 bases in between. Germline CDR1 reads SGDLS; CDR2 reads YYNGEE. Combining the CDR3 with reference TRBV9 and TRBJ2-1 gives the whole variable domain DSGVTQTPKHLITATGQRVTLRCSPRSGDLSVYWYQQSLDQGLQFLIQYYNGEERAKGNILERFSAQQFPDLHSELNLSSLELGDSALYFCASSVGGGSRQFFGPGTRLTVL.

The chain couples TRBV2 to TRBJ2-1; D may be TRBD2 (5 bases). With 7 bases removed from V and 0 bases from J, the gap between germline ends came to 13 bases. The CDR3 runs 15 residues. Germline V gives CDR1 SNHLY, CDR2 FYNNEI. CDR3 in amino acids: CASKIERSSYNEQFF. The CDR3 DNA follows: TGTGCCAGCAAGATTGAGCGGAGCTCCTACAATGAGCAGTTCTTC.

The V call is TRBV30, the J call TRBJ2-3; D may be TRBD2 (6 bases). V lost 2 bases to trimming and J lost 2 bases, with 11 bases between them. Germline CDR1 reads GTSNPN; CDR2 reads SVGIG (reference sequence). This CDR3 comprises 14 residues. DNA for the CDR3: TGTGCCTGGAGTCTTAGCGGATTCACAGATACGCAGTATTTT. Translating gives CAWSLSGFTDTQYF.

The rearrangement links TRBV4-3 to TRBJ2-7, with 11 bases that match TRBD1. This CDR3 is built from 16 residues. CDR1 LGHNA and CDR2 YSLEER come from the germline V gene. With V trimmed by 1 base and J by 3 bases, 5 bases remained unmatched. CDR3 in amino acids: CASSQARTGGFYEQYF. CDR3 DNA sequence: TGCGCCAGCAGCCAAGCCCGGACAGGGGGCTTCTACGAGCAGTACTTC.

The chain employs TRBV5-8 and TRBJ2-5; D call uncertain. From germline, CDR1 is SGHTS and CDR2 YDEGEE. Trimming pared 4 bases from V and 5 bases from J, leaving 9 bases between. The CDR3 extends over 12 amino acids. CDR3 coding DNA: TGTGCCAGCAGCCTACTCCCGGAGACCCAGTACTTC. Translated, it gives CASSLLPETQYF.

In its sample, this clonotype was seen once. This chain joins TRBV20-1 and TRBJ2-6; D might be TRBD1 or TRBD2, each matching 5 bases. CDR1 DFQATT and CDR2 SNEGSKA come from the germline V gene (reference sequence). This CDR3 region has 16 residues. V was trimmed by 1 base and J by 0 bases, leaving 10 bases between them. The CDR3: CSARVGTSSGANVLTF. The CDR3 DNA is TGCAGTGCTAGAGTCGGGACCTCCTCTGGGGCCAACGTCCTGACTTTC.

As DNA, the CDR3 is TGTGCCAGTAGTATAGCGGCGTTCAATGAAAAACTGTTTTTT. Translation gives CASSIAAFNEKLFF. The V call is TRBV19, the J call TRBJ1-4; D is undetermined. The germline V and J ends were trimmed by 1 base and 5 bases, with 8 bases remaining between them. The CDR3 totals 14 residues. Germline V gene sequence: CDR1 LNHDA, CDR2 SQIVND (reference sequence).